Listed below are T cell receptor beta chains from one sample, sequenced in a study of blood T cells in healthy people across ages. TCRdb ran MiXCR on the 5' RACE reads and lists one entry per CDR3 protein. The repertoire holds 1.5 million to 2 million distinct CDR3 sequences, with around half as singletons. Sequenced: blood. Receptors originate from a woman in her 40s in good health. The conserved cysteine and the conserved F or W are not part of the CDR3 here. Each record gives: CDR3 length, J gene, V gene, CDR3 protein.

>11|.|TRBV20-1
SASAGEPYEQY
>12|TRBJ2-7|TRBV5-1
ASSLGPGRHEQY
>9|TRBJ1-2|TRBV20-1
SALGPPGYT
>14|TRBJ2-2|TRBV10-3
AISGRSTPNTGELF
>13|TRBJ2-3|TRBV6-2/TRBV6-3
ASRTRDRAPDTQY
>12|.|TRBV7-9
ASSLSTVVETQY
>12|TRBJ1-1|TRBV28
ASSLPGTGPEAF
>10|TRBJ1-2|TRBV27
ASSRLKGSYT
>14|TRBJ1-3|TRBV4-1
ASSQDRGTSGNTIY
>13|TRBJ2-1|TRBV12-3/TRBV12-4
ASRETGTGGNEQF
>12|TRBJ2-7|TRBV4-2
ASSQDVVGYEQY
>14|TRBJ1-2|TRBV12-3/TRBV12-4
ATTEPRTRGRYGYT
>14|TRBJ2-5|TRBV20-1
SARDLVPVAWETQY
>13|TRBJ1-2|TRBV9
ASSVAPDSIYGYT
>12|TRBJ2-4|TRBV27
ASRGRLAKNIQY
>14|TRBJ2-5|TRBV9
ASSVAGTSGQETQY
>15|TRBJ2-7|TRBV10-3
ATSEDRPGQGAYEQY
>13|TRBJ2-3|TRBV20-1
SAPRARGYTDTQY
>11|TRBJ2-1|TRBV28
ASSPSRHNEQF
>12|TRBJ2-5|TRBV6-1
ASSELAYQETQY
>12|TRBJ1-2|TRBV6-5
ASSLRSENYGYT
>13|TRBJ2-5|TRBV7-7
ASTSQGLFKETQY
>11|.|TRBV20-1
SARDAAKETQY
>10|TRBJ1-2|TRBV12-3/TRBV12-4
ASSLRRAGYT
>13|.|TRBV6-5
ASSYQRGAAHEQY
>15|TRBJ1-6|TRBV6-2/TRBV6-3
ASSYRLSSTDISPLH
>13|TRBJ2-1|TRBV20-1
SAQKGTSSYNEQF
>10|TRBJ1-2|TRBV6-4
ASSDFNYGYT
>16|TRBJ2-1|TRBV4-2
ASSQDAGTQGSYNEQF
>13|TRBJ1-1|TRBV20-1
SARNPGTGDTEAF